This TCR beta chain was captured in a study of shared clonotypes between healthy human individuals. Assay runs were performed at deep level. Genomic DNA belonging to each subset was distributed in equal measure over several immunoSEQ plates. The assay was immunoSEQ multiplex PCR, and TCRdb's table has in-frame clones only and misses some. The table shows about 470,000 clones, with 79% occurring only once. A note on this clone: Antigen specificity is unknown.

Free of recent acute infections or vaccinations, the donors were healthy HIV-negative adults. There are 13 residues in the CDR3. Germline V gene data show CDR1 as SGHRS and CDR2 as YFSETQ. Trimming stripped 0 bases from V and 5 bases from J, with 8 bases between. Study-level results: Only blood was sampled, and tissue TCR repertoires likely differ from blood ones.

V and J are TRBV5-1 and TRBJ2-5; D gene ambiguous. Sequenced input: PBMCs. The sequence was collected from a middle-aged woman in good health. Some clones in this sample may be carry-over from other donors' samples. The CDR3 DNA reads as TGCGCCAGCAGCTTGGTCGGACGTGAGACCCAGTACTTC. Translation gives CASSLVGRETQYF. The full variable domain, with the rest looked up from reference TRBV5-1 and TRBJ2-5, is KAGVTQTPRYLIKTRGQQVTLSCSPISGHRSVSWYQQTPGQGLQFLFEYFSETQRNKGNFPGRFSGRQFSNSRSEMNVSTLELGDSALYLCASSLVGRETQYFGPGTRLLVL.